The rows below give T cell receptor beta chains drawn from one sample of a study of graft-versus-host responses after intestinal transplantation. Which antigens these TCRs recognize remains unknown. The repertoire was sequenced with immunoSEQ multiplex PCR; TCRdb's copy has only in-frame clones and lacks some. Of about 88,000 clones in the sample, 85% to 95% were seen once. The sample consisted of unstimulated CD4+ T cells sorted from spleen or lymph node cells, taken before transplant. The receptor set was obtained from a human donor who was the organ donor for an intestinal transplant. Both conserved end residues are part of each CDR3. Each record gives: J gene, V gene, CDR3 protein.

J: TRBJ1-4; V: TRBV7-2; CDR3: CASSLDRTGLKKLFF
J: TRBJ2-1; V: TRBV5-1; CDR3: CASSLRVSSYNEQFF
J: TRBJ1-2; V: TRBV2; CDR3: CASRPDRDRGYTF
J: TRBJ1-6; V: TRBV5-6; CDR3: CASSWGGSAYNSPLHF
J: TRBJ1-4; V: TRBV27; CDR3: CASSFLGEKLFF
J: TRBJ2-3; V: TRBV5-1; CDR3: CASSSTDSSDTQYF
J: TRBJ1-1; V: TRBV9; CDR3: CASSATGGRTEAFF
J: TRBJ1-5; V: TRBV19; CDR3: CASEEGSVSGQPQHF
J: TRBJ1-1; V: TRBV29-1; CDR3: CSVSAGSRNTEAFF
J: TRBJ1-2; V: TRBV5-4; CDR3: CASSPGARGTSPGGYTF
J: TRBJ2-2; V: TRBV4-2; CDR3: CASSQDEADGAGELFF
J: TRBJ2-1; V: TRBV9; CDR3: CASSATTRGGEQFF
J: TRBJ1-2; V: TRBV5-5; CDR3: CASSLVEGLYGYTF
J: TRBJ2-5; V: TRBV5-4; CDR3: CASSPGTPQETQYF
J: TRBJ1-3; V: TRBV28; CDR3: CASSETGGASGNTIYF
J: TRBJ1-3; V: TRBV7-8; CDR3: CASSSQGTGNTIYF
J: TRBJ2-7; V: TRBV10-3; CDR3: CAIRSGTGISEQYF
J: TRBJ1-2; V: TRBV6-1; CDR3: CASSEVGLAGGGYTF
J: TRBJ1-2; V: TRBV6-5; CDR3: CASSYSTRGGYTF
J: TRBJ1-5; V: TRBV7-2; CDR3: CASAQGRTVGFQPQHF
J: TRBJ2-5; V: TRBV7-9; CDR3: CASSFDRGRNLGQETQYF
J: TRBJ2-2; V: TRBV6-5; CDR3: CASRSGGAAGELFF
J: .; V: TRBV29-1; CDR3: CSVVGDRGFTYEQYF
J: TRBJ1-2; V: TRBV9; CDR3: CASSGQVYGYTF
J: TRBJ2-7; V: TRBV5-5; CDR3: CASSLAGTATYEQYF
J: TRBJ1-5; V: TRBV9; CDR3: CASSASGQANQPQHF
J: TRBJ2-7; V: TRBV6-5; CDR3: CASSDRGPNYEQYF
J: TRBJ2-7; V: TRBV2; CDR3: CASKGTGSLYEQYF
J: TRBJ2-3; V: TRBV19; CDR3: CASRPTSGGATDTQYF
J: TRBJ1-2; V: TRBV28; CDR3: CASSKRGYLAGKANYGYTF
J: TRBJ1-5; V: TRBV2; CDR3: CASSRGSWNQPQHF
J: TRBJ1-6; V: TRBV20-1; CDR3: CSASQGSPLHF
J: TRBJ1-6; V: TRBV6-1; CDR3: CASSDDVRSPLHF
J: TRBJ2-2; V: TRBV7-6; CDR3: CASSLAWGTGSTGELFF
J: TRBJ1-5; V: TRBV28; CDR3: CASRVTGWGSNQPQHF
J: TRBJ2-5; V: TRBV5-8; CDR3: CASSPSGGAGQETQYF
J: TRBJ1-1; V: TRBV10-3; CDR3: CAITRGGTDTEAFF
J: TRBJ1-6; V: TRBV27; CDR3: CASLVYVVNSPLHF
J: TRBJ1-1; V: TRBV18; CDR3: CASSPYLPPNTEAFF
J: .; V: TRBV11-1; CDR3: CASSLRRDFTAYEQYF
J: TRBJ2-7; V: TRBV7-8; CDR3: CASSLFASGSYEQYF
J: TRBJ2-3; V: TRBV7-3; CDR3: CASSSEGAWDTQYF
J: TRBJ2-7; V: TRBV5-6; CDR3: CASGLGGDSSYEQYF
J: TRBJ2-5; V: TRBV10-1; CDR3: CASSLAGVGETQYF
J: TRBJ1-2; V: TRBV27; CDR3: CASRPGANYGYTF